A single sample is the source of the 14 T cell receptor beta chains below, sequenced in a study of identical twins. Using its own MiXCR run on the 5' RACE reads, TCRdb lists one record per CDR3 protein. The sample yields around 290,000 distinct CDR3 sequences, more than 8% seen once. The sample was also linked to a second study, of yellow fever vaccine responses in identical twins.

The specimen sequenced was CD8+ T cells sorted from blood. These receptors were taken from a young woman in good health.

In DNA form, the CDR3 reads TGTGCCAGCAGCTTAGCGCTCTCAGAAGCAAACTATGGCTACACCTTC. Translated, it gives CASSLALSEANYGYTF. The chain combines TRBV7-9 with TRBJ1-2; D call uncertain. Trimming pared 0 bases from V and 2 bases from J, leaving 13 bases between. CDR1 SEHNR and CDR2 FQNEAQ come from the germline V gene (reference sequence). This CDR3 has 16 residues.

CDR3 amino acids: CASSLGLAYNEQFF. As DNA, the CDR3 is TGTGCCAGCAGCTTAGGTTTGGCCTACAATGAGCAGTTCTTC. V gene TRBV7-9 combines with J gene TRBJ2-1; D gene ambiguous. CDR1 and CDR2 from the germline V gene are SEHNR and FQNEAQ (reference sequence). Trimming shortened V by 1 base and J by 2 bases, and 6 bases separated the two germline ends. This CDR3 region has 14 residues. The full variable domain, in which reference TRBV7-9 and TRBJ2-1 provide the parts outside the CDR3, is DTGVSQNPRHKITKRGQNVTFRCDPISEHNRLYWYRQTLGQGPEFLTYFQNEAQLEKSRLLSDRFSAERPKGSFSTLEIQRTEQGDSAMYLCASSLGLAYNEQFFGPGTRLTVL.

This clonotype has ten or more counts. The gene calls are TRBV11-2 and TRBJ2-5, with 9 bases lining up with TRBD2. The V gene's germline CDR1 is SGHAT and CDR2 FQNNGV. This CDR3 spans 20 amino acids. V shed 0 bases and J 2 bases; nucleotides not matched to a gene: 16. Written as DNA, the CDR3 is TGTGCCAGCAGCTTAGATCGGGGGACTAGCCTCGGGAATCCACAAGAGACCCAGTACTTC. Translating gives CASSLDRGTSLGNPQETQYF.

This clonotype came up a few times. The CDR3 is CASSLGTGWETQYF. The CDR3 nucleotides are TGTGCCAGCAGTTTAGGGACAGGGTGGGAGACCCAGTACTTC. The chain employs TRBV28 and TRBJ2-5, with 9 positions matching TRBD1. Germline loops: CDR1 MDHEN, CDR2 SYDVKM. The CDR3 consists of 14 residues. J was trimmed by 5 bases and V by 2 bases; bases with no gene match: 3.

The V and J genes are TRBV4-3 and TRBJ2-1; 10 nucleotides line up with TRBD2. Per the germline V gene, CDR1 is LGHNA and CDR2 is YSLEER. The length of the CDR3 is 17 residues. V trimming: 2 bases; J trimming: 0 bases; junction bases outside the gene matches: 4. In DNA form, the CDR3 reads TGCGCCAGCAGCCAATTTAGCGGGAGGACCTCCTACAATGAGCAGTTCTTC. Protein: CASSQFSGRTSYNEQFF.

This clonotype was observed a handful of times. The J gene is TRBJ2-2, the V gene TRBV7-9; D is undetermined. CDR3 size: 12 residues. CDR1 is SEHNR, CDR2 FQNEAQ, per germline (reference sequence). The germline V and J ends were trimmed by 2 bases and 7 bases, with 5 bases remaining between them. The CDR3 DNA reads as TGTGCCAGCAGCTTATTGGTCGGGGAGCTGTTTTTT. This encodes CASSLLVGELFF.

This clonotype was counted at least ten times. The chain is built from TRBV30 and TRBJ2-7; TRBD2 agrees at 8 bases. CDR1 is GTSNPN and CDR2 is SVGIG in the germline V gene (reference sequence). Trimming cost V 4 bases and J 2 bases; bases outside gene matches: 1. This CDR3 spans 12 amino acids. CDR3 bases: TGTGCCTGGAAGACTAGCGCCTACGAGCAGTACTTC. It specifies CAWKTSAYEQYF.

This clonotype was seen a handful of times. The genes are TRBV10-3 and TRBJ2-3, with D possibly being TRBD1 (6 bases). V was trimmed by 2 bases and J by 2 bases, leaving 17 bases between them. This CDR3 has 17 residues. Germline V CDR1 and CDR2: ENHRY, SYGVKD. The CDR3 here is CAISEEPPGHSTDTQYF. The CDR3 bases are TGTGCCATCAGTGAGGAACCTCCGGGACACTCCACAGATACGCAGTATTTT.

This clonotype was seen ten or more times. This chain joins TRBV6-5 and TRBJ2-3; tentative D call: TRBD2 (6 bases). The germline V gene has CDR1 MNHEY and CDR2 SVGAGI. Between the trimmed V and J ends, which lost 4 bases and 6 bases, there was a span of 8 bases. The CDR3 runs 12 residues. The CDR3 sequence: CASSFGGDTQYF. The CDR3 bases are TGTGCCAGCAGTTTTGGAGGGGATACGCAGTATTTT.

This clonotype was seen many times. The chain has TRBV11-2 and TRBJ2-3; 9 positions agree with TRBD2. The CDR3 has 15 amino acids. The germline gives CDR1 SGHAT, CDR2 FQNNGV. V trimming: 4 bases; J trimming: 0 bases; junction bases outside the gene matches: 2. The CDR3 loop is CASSSSGASTDTQYF. Written as DNA, the CDR3 is TGTGCCAGCAGCTCTAGCGGGGCTAGCACAGATACGCAGTATTTT.

Ten or more counts support this clonotype. This chain links TRBV7-6 with TRBJ2-7; TRBD1 matches at 7 bases. Germline V gene lookup returns CDR1 SGHVS and CDR2 FNYEAQ. This CDR3 has 14 residues. J gave up 3 bases and V 6 bases, and 8 bases lay outside the gene matches. The CDR3 nucleotides read TGTGCCAGCAGTAAAACAGGGGATCTCTACGAGCAGTACTTC. This encodes CASSKTGDLYEQYF. Complete variable domain (other parts from reference TRBV7-6 and TRBJ2-7): GAGVSQSPRYKVTKRGQDVALRCDPISGHVSLYWYRQALGQGPEFLTYFNYEAQQDKSGLPNDRFSAERPEGSISTLTIQRTEQRDSAMYRCASSKTGDLYEQYFGPGTRLTVT.

This clonotype appeared a few times. V is TRBV5-4 and J is TRBJ2-1; D might be TRBD2 (6 bases). The CDR3 is 14 amino acids. V was pared by 3 bases and J by 7 bases, with 14 bases between. The germline gives CDR1 SGHNT, CDR2 YYREEE (reference sequence). CDR3 DNA: TGTGCCAGCAGCTATTACACTAGCCTAAATGAGCAGTTCTTC. Translating it yields CASSYYTSLNEQFF.

In this sample, this clonotype turned up many times. The chain employs TRBV15 and TRBJ2-3; D could derive from TRBD1 or TRBD2 (5 bases each). The CDR3 has 14 amino acids. The V end was cut by 1 base, the J end by 2 bases, with 7 bases between. Germline V gene lookup returns CDR1 LNHNV and CDR2 YYDKDF (reference sequence). CDR3 sequence reads: CATSRGGTTDTQYF. Written as DNA, the CDR3 is TGTGCCACCAGCAGAGGGGGGACCACAGATACGCAGTATTTT.

This clonotype came up many times. The V gene is TRBV27, the J gene TRBJ2-1, with D perhaps given as TRBD1 or TRBD2 (5 bases each). The V end lost 5 bases, the J end lost 1 base, and 9 bases lay between the germline ends. The V gene's germline CDR1 is MNHEY and CDR2 SMNVEV (reference sequence). CDR3 size: 14 residues. CDR3 amino acids: CASSDEGSYNEQFF. The CDR3 DNA reads as TGTGCCAGCAGTGACGAGGGGTCCTACAATGAGCAGTTCTTC.